This is a list of T cell receptor beta chains from one sample in a study of beta chain features in type 1 diabetes. Profiling relied on immunoSEQ multiplex PCR, and the TCRdb table lists in-frame clones only, not all of them. Among almost 350,000 clones listed, approximately 10% were seen once. The specimen was central memory CD4+ T cells from blood. Source of these receptors: a man aged 25-45 years with type 1 diabetes. The CDR3 runs from the conserved cysteine through the conserved F or W. The D gene is left open where the match is weak. The size field is filled for only some rows; it gives once, few, many or a size class.

d_call j_call v_call clone_size cdr3_nt cdr3_aa
- TRBJ2-5 TRBV19 - TGTGCCAGTAGTTCCCCCGAGACCCAGTACTTC CASSSPETQYF
- TRBJ2-1 TRBV4-3 - TGCGCCAGCAGCCAAGATAGGGGGGATGAGCAGTTCTTC CASSQDRGDEQFF
- TRBJ2-1 TRBV5-1 few TGCGCCAGCAGCTCCCCCACTCAAGGGGATGAGCAGTTCTTC CASSSPTQGDEQFF
- TRBJ1-2 TRBV6-5 - TGTGCCAGCAGTTATCGGGGAGGCAACTATGGCTACACCTTC CASSYRGGNYGYTF
TRBD1 TRBJ2-7 TRBV5-1 few TGCGCCAGCAGCTTGGGACAGGGGGTATCCTACGAGCAGTACTTC CASSLGQGVSYEQYF
- TRBJ1-5 TRBV7-2 - TGTGCCAGCAGCCAGACAGGTACCAATCAGCCCCAGCATTTT CASSQTGTNQPQHF
TRBD1 TRBJ1-2 TRBV6-5 few TGTGCCAGCCGACAGGGGCCCGATGGCTACACCTTC CASRQGPDGYTF
TRBD1 TRBJ1-6 TRBV30 - TGTGCCTCTACGGGACAGTATAATTCACCCCTCCACTTT CASTGQYNSPLHF
- TRBJ1-3 TRBV18 few TGTGCCAGCTCACCCTGTGACAGCTCTTCTGGAAACACCATATATTTT CASSPCDSSSGNTIYF
- TRBJ2-5 TRBV5-1 few TGCGCCAGCAGCTTGACAAGGGGGACGGAGACCCAGTACTTC CASSLTRGTETQYF
- TRBJ2-3 TRBV2 - TGTGCCGGTGAGAAAGGGGGGCCTGCAGATACGCAGTATTTT CAGEKGGPADTQYF
TRBD2 TRBJ2-1 TRBV7-6 many TGTGCCAGCAGCTTAGCTTCCCGGTCTAGCGGGGGCCACTACAATGAGCAGTTCTTC CASSLASRSSGGHYNEQFF
- TRBJ2-7 TRBV5-6 few TGTGCCAGCAGCTTCCTTAGGGGTGACGAGCAGTACTTC CASSFLRGDEQYF
- TRBJ1-2 TRBV30 - TGTGCCTGGAGTAGGTCGGCGAACTATGGCTACACCTTC CAWSRSANYGYTF
- TRBJ2-3 TRBV6-5 few TGTGCCAGCAGCAGGACTGATACAGATACGCAGTATTTT CASSRTDTDTQYF